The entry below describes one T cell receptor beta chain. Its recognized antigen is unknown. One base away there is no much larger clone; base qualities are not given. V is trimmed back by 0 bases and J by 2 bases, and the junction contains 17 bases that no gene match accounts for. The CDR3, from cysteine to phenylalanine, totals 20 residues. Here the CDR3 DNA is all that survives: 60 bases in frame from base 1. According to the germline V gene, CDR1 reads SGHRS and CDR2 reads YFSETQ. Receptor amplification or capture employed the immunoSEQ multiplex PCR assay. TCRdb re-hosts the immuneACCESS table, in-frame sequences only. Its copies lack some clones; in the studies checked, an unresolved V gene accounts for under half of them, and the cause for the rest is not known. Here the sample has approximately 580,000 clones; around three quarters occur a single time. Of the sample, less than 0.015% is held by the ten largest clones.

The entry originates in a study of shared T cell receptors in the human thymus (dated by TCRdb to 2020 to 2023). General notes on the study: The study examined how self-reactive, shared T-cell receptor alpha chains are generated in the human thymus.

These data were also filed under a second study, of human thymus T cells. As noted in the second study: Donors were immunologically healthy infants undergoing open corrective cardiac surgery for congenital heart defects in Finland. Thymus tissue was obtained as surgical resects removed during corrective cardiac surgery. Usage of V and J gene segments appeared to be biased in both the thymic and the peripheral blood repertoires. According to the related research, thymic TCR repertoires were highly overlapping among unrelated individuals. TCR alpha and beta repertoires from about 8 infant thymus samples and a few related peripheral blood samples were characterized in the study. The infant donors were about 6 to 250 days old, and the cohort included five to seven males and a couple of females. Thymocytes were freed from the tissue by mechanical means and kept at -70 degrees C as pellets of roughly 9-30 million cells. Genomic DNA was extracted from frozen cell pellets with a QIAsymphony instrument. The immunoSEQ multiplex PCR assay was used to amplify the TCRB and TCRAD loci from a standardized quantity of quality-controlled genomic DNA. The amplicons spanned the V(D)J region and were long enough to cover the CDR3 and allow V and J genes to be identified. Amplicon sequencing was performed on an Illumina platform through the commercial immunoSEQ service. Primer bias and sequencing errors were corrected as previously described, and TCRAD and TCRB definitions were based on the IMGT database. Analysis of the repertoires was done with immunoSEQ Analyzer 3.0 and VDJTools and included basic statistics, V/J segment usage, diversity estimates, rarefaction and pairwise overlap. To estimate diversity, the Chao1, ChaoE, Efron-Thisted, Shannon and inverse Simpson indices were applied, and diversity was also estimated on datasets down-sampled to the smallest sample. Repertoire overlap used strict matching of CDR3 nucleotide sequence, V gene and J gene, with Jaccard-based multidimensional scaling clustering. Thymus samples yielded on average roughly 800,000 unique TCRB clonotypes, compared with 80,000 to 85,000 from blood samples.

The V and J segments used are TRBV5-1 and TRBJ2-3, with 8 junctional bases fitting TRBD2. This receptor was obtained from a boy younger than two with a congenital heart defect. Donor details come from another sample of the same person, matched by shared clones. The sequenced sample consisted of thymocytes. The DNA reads TGCGCCAGCAGCTTGGGGGGACGACCCCGGGGGGGAACTTACACAGATACGCAGTATTTT. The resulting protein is CASSLGGRPRGGTYTDTQYF.